These T cell receptor beta chains were read from a single sample in a study of blood T cell repertoires in COVID-19. Clones were read by immunoSEQ multiplex PCR, and TCRdb kept only the in-frame ones, dropping some. The table records approximately 90,000 clones, 75% to 85% of them present only once. Sequenced sample: peripheral blood. All receptors derive from a man between 60 and 75 years old with acute or convalescent COVID-19. Both conserved end residues are part of each CDR3. Fields, in order: D gene, clone size, J gene, V gene, CDR3 DNA, CDR3 protein. A D gene is named only where the DNA matches it firmly. The size of a clone is reported for some rows only, either as once, few or many, or as a class for expanded clones.

D gene: TRBD2
clone size: -
J gene: TRBJ2-5
V gene: TRBV4-3
CDR3 DNA: TGCGCCAGCAGCCAGGCTGGGCTAGCGGGGGGCCCACAGTACTTC
CDR3 protein: CASSQAGLAGGPQYF

D gene: TRBD1
clone size: -
J gene: TRBJ2-1
V gene: TRBV9
CDR3 DNA: TGTGCCAGCAGCAAACGACAGGGGTCGACCTACAATGAGCAGTTCTTC
CDR3 protein: CASSKRQGSTYNEQFF

D gene: TRBD2
clone size: -
J gene: TRBJ2-3
V gene: TRBV12-5
CDR3 DNA: TGTGCTAGTGGTTTGGGACTAGCGGGGGGGCCGGATACGCAGTATTTT
CDR3 protein: CASGLGLAGGPDTQYF

D gene: TRBD1
clone size: -
J gene: TRBJ1-5
V gene: TRBV6-1
CDR3 DNA: TGTGCCAGCAGTGAATGGATACAGGGGGCTCGCAATCAGCCCCAGCATTTT
CDR3 protein: CASSEWIQGARNQPQHF

D gene: TRBD1
clone size: -
J gene: TRBJ1-2
V gene: TRBV7-8
CDR3 DNA: TGTGCCAGCAGCCGACAGGGGGTCGGCTACACCTTC
CDR3 protein: CASSRQGVGYTF

D gene: -
clone size: -
J gene: TRBJ1-2
V gene: TRBV20-1
CDR3 DNA: TGCAGTGCTAGTTCTCGGGAGGAAACGCATGGCTACACCTTC
CDR3 protein: CSASSREETHGYTF

D gene: -
clone size: -
J gene: TRBJ1-1
V gene: TRBV2
CDR3 DNA: TGTGCCAGCAGTGAGGAGGAAACCACTGAAGCTTTCTTT
CDR3 protein: CASSEEETTEAFF

D gene: TRBD1
clone size: -
J gene: TRBJ2-1
V gene: TRBV7-3
CDR3 DNA: TGTGCCAGCAGCTCAGACAGGGGCTCCTACAATGAGCAGTTCTTC
CDR3 protein: CASSSDRGSYNEQFF

D gene: -
clone size: once
J gene: TRBJ2-2
V gene: TRBV4-1
CDR3 DNA: TGCGCCAGCAGCCAAGAACGAGCGGGGAACACCGGGGAGCTGTTTTTT
CDR3 protein: CASSQERAGNTGELFF

D gene: TRBD1
clone size: -
J gene: TRBJ1-6
V gene: TRBV19
CDR3 DNA: TGTGCCAGTAGTTCTCTCCCGGGACAGGGGGTTAATTCACCCCTCCACTTT
CDR3 protein: CASSSLPGQGVNSPLHF

D gene: -
clone size: -
J gene: TRBJ1-1
V gene: TRBV28
CDR3 DNA: TGTGCCAGCAGTTTAGAGAACAGGGCCACTGAAGCTTTCTTT
CDR3 protein: CASSLENRATEAFF

D gene: -
clone size: -
J gene: TRBJ1-2
V gene: TRBV3-1/TRBV3-2
CDR3 DNA: TGTGCCAGCAGCCAAGGAGGGACACTATTTAACTATGGCTACACCTTC
CDR3 protein: CASSQGGTLFNYGYTF

D gene: -
clone size: -
J gene: TRBJ1-1
V gene: TRBV19
CDR3 DNA: TGTGCCAGTAGTATTGGCTGGAGTGAAGCTTTCTTT
CDR3 protein: CASSIGWSEAFF

D gene: TRBD1
clone size: -
J gene: TRBJ1-3
V gene: TRBV7-2
CDR3 DNA: TGTGCCAGCAGCTCACCGGGACAGTGGAACACCATATATTTT
CDR3 protein: CASSSPGQWNTIYF

D gene: TRBD1
clone size: -
J gene: TRBJ2-2
V gene: TRBV2
CDR3 DNA: TGTGCCAACCGACAGGGATCGAACACCGGGGAGCTGTTTTTT
CDR3 protein: CANRQGSNTGELFF

D gene: -
clone size: -
J gene: TRBJ1-1
V gene: TRBV7-6
CDR3 DNA: TGTGCCAGCAGTCCGAGGCTAGATGCCACTGAAGCTTTCTTT
CDR3 protein: CASSPRLDATEAFF

D gene: TRBD1
clone size: -
J gene: TRBJ2-3
V gene: TRBV6-5
CDR3 DNA: TGTGCCAGCAGCCCGCTTCCGGGACAGGGGTGGACGCAGTATTTT
CDR3 protein: CASSPLPGQGWTQYF